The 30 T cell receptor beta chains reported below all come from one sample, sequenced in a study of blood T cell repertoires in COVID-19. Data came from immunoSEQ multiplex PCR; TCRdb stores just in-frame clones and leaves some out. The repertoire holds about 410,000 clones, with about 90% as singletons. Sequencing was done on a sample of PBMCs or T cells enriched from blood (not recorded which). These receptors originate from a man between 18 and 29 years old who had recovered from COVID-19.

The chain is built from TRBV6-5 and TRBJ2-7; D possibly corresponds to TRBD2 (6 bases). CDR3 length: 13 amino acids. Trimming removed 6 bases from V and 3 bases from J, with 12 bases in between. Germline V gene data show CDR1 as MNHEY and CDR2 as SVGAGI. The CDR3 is CASRGTRDYEQYF. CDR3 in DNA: TGTGCCAGCAGAGGGACTCGAGACTACGAGCAGTACTTC.

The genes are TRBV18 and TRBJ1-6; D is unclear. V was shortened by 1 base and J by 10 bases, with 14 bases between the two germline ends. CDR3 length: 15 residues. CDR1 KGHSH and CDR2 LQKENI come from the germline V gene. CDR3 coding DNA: TGTGCCAGCTCACCACGCGAGGGAGGTGGGTCACCCCTCCACTTT. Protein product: CASSPREGGGSPLHF.

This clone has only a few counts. CDR3 bases: TGCGCCAGCCTTCAAGATTCACCGACTTCGAGGTCGGAGACCCAGTACTTC. Amino acid sequence: CASLQDSPTSRSETQYF. The chain joins TRBV5-1 to TRBJ2-5, with D hard to call. Germline V gene sequence: CDR1 SGHRS, CDR2 YFSETQ. The CDR3 covers 17 residues. V lost 7 bases and J lost 5, with 27 bases in between. Looking up the rest from reference TRBV5-1 and TRBJ2-5 gives the full variable domain: KAGVTQTPRYLIKTRGQQVTLSCSPISGHRSVSWYQQTPGQGLQFLFEYFSETQRNKGNFPGRFSGRQFSNSRSEMNVSTLELGDSALYLCASLQDSPTSRSETQYFGPGTRLLVL.

The CDR3 protein is CASSQDSQASPLHF. CDR3 nucleotides: TGCGCCAGCAGCCAAGATTCGCAGGCTTCACCCCTCCACTTT. The chain couples TRBV4-1 to TRBJ1-6; D not certain. Germline V gene data show CDR1 as MGHRA and CDR2 as YSYEKL. V dropped 0 bases and J dropped 9 bases, with 9 bases sitting between them. The CDR3 runs 14 residues.

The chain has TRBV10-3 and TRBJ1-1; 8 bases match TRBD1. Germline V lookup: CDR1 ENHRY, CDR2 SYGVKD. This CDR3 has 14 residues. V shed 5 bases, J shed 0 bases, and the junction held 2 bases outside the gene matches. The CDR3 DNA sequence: TGTGCCATCAGTTTGGGACAGGTGAACACTGAAGCTTTCTTT. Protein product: CAISLGQVNTEAFF.

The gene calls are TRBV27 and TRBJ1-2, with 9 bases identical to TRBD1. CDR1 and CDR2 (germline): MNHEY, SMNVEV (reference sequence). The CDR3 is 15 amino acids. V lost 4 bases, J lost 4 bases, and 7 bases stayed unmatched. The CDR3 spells CASSSPGQGVYGYTF. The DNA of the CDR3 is TGTGCCAGCAGTTCCCCGGGACAGGGTGTCTATGGCTACACCTTC.

The DNA of the CDR3 is TGTGCCAGCAGCAGCGTAGCTAACTATGGCTACACCTTC. This encodes CASSSVANYGYTF. The chain uses TRBV3-1 (or the pseudogene TRBV3-2) and TRBJ1-2; D remains unclear. V lost 5 bases to trimming and J lost 0 bases, with 7 bases between them. The CDR3 covers 13 residues. Germline lookup yields CDR1 LGHDT and CDR2 YNNKEL (reference sequence).

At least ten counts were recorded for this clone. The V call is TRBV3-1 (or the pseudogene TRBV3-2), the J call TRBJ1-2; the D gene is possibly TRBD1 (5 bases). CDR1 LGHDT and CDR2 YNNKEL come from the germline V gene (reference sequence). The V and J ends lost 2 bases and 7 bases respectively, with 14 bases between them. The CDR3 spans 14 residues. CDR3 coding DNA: TGTGCCAGCAGCCAACTTTTAGGGGTCTCTGGCTACACCTTC. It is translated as CASSQLLGVSGYTF.

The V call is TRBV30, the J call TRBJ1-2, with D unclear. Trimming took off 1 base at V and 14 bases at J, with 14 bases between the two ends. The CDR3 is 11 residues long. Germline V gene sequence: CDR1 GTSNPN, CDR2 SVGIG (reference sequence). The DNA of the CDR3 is TGTGCCTGGAGTGCGGCCCTAGGGAGGACCTTC. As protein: CAWSAALGRTF.

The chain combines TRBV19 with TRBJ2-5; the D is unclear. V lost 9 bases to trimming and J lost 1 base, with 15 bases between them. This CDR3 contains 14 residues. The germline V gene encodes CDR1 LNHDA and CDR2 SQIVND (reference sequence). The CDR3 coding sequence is TGTGCCAGCTCCCCCCAGTGGTCCCAAGAGACCCAGTACTTC. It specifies CASSPQWSQETQYF.

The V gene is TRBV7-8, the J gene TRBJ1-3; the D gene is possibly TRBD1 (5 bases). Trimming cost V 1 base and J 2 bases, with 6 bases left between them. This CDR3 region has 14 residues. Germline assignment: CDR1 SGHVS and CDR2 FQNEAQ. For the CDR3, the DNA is TGTGCCAGCAGCTTAGGGGGGGCTGGAAACACCATATATTTT. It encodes CASSLGGAGNTIYF.

The CDR3 loop is CASSQAVDYGYTF. DNA of the CDR3: TGTGCCAGCAGCCAAGCGGTAGACTATGGCTACACCTTC. The chain links TRBV3-1 (or the pseudogene TRBV3-2) to TRBJ1-2; D unclear. The CDR3 is 13 residues long. The V and J ends lost 1 base and 3 bases respectively, with 6 bases between them. Looked up from germline, CDR1 is LGHDT and CDR2 is YNNKEL (reference sequence).

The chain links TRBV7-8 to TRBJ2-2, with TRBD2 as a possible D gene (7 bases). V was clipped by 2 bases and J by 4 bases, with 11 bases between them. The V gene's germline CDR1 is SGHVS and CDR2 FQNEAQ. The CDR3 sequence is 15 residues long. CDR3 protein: CASSLRGGGTGELFF. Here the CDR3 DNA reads TGTGCCAGCAGCTTACGGGGAGGGGGCACCGGGGAGCTGTTTTTT.

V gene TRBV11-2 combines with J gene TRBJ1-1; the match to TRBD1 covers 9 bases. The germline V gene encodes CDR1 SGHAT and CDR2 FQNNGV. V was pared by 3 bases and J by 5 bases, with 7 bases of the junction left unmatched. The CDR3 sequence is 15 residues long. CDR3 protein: CASSFYRGQLTEAFF. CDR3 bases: TGTGCCAGCAGCTTCTACAGGGGGCAGTTGACTGAAGCTTTCTTT.

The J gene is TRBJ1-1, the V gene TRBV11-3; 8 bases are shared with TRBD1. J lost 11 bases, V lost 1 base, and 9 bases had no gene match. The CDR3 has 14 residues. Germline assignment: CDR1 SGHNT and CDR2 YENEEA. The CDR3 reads CASSLVSATGVAFF. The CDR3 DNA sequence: TGTGCCAGCAGCTTAGTTAGTGCGACAGGGGTCGCTTTCTTT. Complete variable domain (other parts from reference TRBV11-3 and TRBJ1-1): EAGVVQSPRYKIIEKKQPVAFWCNPISGHNTLYWYLQNLGQGPELLIRYENEEAVDDSQLPKDRFSAERLKGVDSTLKIQPAELGDSAVYLCASSLVSATGVAFFGQGTRLTVV.

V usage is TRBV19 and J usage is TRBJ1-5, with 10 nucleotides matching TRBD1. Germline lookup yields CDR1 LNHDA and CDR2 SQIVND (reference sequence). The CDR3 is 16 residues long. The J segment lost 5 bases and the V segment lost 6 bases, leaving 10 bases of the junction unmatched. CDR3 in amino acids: CASRATGGGVYQPQHF. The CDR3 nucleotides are TGTGCCAGTAGGGCGACAGGGGGCGGCGTGTATCAGCCCCAGCATTTT.

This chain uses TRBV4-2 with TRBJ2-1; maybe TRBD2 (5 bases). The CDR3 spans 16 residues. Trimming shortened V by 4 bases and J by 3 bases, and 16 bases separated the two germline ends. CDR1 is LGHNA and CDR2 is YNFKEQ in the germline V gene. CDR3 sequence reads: CASSRQDSINYNEQFF. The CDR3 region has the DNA TGTGCCAGCAGCCGTCAGGACTCAATCAACTACAATGAGCAGTTCTTC.

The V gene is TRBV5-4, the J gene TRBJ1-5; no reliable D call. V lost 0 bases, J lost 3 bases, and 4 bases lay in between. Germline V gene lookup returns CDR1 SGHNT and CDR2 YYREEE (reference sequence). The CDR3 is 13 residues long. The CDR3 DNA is TGTGCCAGCAGCTTGGACATCAATCAGCCCCAGCATTTT. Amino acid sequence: CASSLDINQPQHF.

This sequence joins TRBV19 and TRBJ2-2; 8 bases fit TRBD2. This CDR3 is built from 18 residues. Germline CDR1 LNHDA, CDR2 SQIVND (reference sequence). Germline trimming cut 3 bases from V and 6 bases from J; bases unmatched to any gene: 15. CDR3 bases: TGTGCCAGTAGTATGGAAGGGACTAGGCGGGATCGCGCCGGGGAGCTGTTTTTT. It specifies CASSMEGTRRDRAGELFF.

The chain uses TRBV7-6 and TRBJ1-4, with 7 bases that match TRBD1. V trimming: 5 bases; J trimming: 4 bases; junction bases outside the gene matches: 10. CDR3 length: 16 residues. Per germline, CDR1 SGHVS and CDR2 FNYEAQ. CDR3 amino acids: CASSLSTGTVNEKLFF. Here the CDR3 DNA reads TGTGCCAGCAGCCTGAGTACCGGGACAGTTAATGAAAAACTGTTTTTT.

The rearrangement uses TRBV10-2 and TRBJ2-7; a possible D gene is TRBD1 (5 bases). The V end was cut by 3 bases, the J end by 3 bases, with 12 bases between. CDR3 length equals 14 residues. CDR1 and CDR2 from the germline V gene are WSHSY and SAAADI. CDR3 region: CASSESGIVYEQYF. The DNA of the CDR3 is TGCGCCAGCAGTGAATCAGGGATAGTCTACGAGCAGTACTTC.

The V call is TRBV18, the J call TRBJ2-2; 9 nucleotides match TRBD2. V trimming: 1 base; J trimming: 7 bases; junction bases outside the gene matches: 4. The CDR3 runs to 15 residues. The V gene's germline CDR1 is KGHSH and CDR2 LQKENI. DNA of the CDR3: TGTGCCAGCTCACCACTAGCGGGAGATGTCGGGGAGCTGTTTTTT. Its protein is CASSPLAGDVGELFF.

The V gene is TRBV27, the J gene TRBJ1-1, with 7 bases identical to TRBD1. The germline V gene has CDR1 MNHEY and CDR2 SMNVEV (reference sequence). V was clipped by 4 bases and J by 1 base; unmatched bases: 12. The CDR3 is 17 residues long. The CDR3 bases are TGTGCCAGCAGTTCTAGACAACCGGGACAGACGAACACTGAAGCTTTCTTT. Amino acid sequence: CASSSRQPGQTNTEAFF.

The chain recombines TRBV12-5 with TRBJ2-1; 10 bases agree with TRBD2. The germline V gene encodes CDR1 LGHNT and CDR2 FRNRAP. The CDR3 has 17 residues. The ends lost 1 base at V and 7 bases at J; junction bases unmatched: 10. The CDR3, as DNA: TGTGCTAGTGGTTTGGCCATCCCTAGCGGGAGTTTAAATGAGCAGTTCTTC. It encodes CASGLAIPSGSLNEQFF.

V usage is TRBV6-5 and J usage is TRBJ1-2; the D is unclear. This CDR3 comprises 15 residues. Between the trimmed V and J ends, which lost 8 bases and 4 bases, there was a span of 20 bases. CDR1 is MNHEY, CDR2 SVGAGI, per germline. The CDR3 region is CASLDTSVGRYGYTF. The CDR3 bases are TGTGCCAGCCTTGACACTTCGGTGGGTCGCTATGGCTACACCTTC.

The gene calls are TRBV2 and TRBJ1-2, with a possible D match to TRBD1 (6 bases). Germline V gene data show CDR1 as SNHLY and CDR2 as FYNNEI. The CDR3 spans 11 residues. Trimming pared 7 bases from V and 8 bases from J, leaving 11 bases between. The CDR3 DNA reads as TGTGCCAGCAAACAGGGTGAAGGCTACACCTTC. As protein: CASKQGEGYTF.

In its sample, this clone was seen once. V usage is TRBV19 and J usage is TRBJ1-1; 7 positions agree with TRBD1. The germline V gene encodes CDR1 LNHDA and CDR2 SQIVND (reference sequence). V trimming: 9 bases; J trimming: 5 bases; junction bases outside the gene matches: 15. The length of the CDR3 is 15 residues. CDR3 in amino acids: CASRPPQGRLTEAFF. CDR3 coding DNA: TGTGCCAGCAGACCCCCACAGGGGAGGCTGACTGAAGCTTTCTTT.

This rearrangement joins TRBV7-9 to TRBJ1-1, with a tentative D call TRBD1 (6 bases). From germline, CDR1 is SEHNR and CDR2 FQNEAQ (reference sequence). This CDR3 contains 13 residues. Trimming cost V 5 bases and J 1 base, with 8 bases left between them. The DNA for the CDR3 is TGTGCCAGCAGCATGACAGGGAACACTGAAGCTTTCTTT. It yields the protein CASSMTGNTEAFF. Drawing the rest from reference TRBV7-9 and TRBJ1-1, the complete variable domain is DTGVSQNPRHKITKRGQNVTFRCDPISEHNRLYWYRQTLGQGPEFLTYFQNEAQLEKSRLLSDRFSAERPKGSFSTLEIQRTEQGDSAMYLCASSMTGNTEAFFGQGTRLTVV.

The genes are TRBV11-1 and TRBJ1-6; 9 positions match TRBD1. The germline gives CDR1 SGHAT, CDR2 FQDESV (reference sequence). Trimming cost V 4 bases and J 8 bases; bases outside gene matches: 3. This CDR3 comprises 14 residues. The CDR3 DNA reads TGTGCCAGCAGCTCAAGACAGGGGGATTCACCCCTCCACTTT. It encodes CASSSRQGDSPLHF.

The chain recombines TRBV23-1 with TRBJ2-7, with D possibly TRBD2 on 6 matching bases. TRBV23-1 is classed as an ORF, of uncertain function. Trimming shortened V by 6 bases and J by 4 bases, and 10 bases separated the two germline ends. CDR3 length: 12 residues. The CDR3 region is CASRGTPYEQYF. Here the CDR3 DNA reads TGCGCCAGCAGAGGGACTCCATACGAGCAGTACTTC.